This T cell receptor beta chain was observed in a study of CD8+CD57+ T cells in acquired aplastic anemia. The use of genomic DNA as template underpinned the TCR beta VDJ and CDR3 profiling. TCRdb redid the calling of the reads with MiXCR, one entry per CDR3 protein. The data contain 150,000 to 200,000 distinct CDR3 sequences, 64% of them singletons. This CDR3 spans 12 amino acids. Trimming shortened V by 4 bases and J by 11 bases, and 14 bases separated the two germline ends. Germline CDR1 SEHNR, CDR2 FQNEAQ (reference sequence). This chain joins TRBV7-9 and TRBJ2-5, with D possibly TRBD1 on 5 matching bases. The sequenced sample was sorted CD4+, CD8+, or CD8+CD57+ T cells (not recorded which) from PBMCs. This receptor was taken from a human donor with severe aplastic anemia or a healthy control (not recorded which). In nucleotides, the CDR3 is TGTGCCAGCAGCTCTCAGGGTAGGACGCAGTACTTC. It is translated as CASSSQGRTQYF.